Below, 22 T cell receptor beta chains from the same sample are listed, as sequenced in a study of blood T cells in healthy people across ages. A J-beta primer mix and a sample-barcoded 5' primer were used in a second PCR of about 7 to 12 cycles. TCRdb re-called the 5' RACE reads with MiXCR, one entry per CDR3 protein. The sample records hundreds of thousands of distinct CDR3 sequences, 20% to 25% being singletons. Sequencing was performed on blood. The receptors were gathered from a man in his sixties or seventies in good health.

To note about this clonotype: A clone one base away is much larger, so this may be a read error. The chain couples TRBV29-1 to TRBJ2-5; 10 positions agree with TRBD1. This CDR3 has 14 amino acids. Germline lookup yields CDR1 SQVTM and CDR2 ANQGSEA. Here the CDR3 DNA reads TGCAGCGTTGGGGCGGGACAGGGGAAAGAGACCCAGCACTTC. Its protein product is CSVGAGQGKETQHF.

Details on this clonotype: This may be a read error: a much more frequent sequence differs by one nucleotide. This rearrangement joins TRBV28 to TRBJ2-1; 10 bases agree with TRBD1. From germline, CDR1 is MDHEN and CDR2 SYDVKM. This CDR3 has 17 amino acids. DNA of the CDR3: TGTGTCAGCAGTTTAGGGGACAGGGGAAGAACCTACAATGAGCAGTTCTTC. Amino acid sequence: CVSSLGDRGRTYNEQFF.

This clonotype has more than one count but fewer than ten. V usage is TRBV5-1 and J usage is TRBJ2-7; 8 nucleotides match TRBD1. The assigned J gene may be wrong: the sequence end matches TRBJ2-1 better. The CDR3 has 18 amino acids. The germline V gene encodes CDR1 SGHRS and CDR2 YFSETQ. As DNA, the CDR3 is TGCGCCAGCAGTCGTTGGGTTCAGACAGGGGCGGTCTACAATGAGCAGTTCTTC. Translation gives CASSRWVQTGAVYNEQFF.

This clonotype was counted at least ten times. The rearrangement links TRBV5-1 to TRBJ1-1; possibly TRBD1 for D (5 bases). This CDR3 comprises 14 residues. Per the germline V gene, CDR1 is SGHRS and CDR2 is YFSETQ. Trimming pared 5 bases from V and 2 bases from J, leaving 13 bases between. CDR3 nucleotides: TGCGCCAGCAGTCCGTTCGGGGGAAACACTGAAGCTTTCTTT. Protein: CASSPFGGNTEAFF.

This clonotype was picked up a small number of times. The gene calls are TRBV7-2 and TRBJ2-5, with a possible D match to TRBD1 (6 bases). The CDR3 extends over 15 amino acids. Germline CDR1 is SGHTA and CDR2 is FQGNSA. The germline V and J ends were trimmed by 4 bases and 6 bases, with 18 bases remaining between them. CDR3: CASSSTGQNLKTQYF. In DNA, the CDR3 is TGTGCCAGCAGCTCCACCGGACAGAATTTGAAGACCCAGTACTTC. Together with reference TRBV7-2 and TRBJ2-5, the CDR3 gives the full variable domain: GAGVSQSPSNKVTEKGKDVELRCDPISGHTALYWYRQSLGQGLEFLIYFQGNSAPDKSGLPSDRFSAERTGGSVSTLTIQRTQQEDSAVYLCASSSTGQNLKTQYFGPGTRLLVL.

This clonotype was counted a few times. The chain has TRBV7-7 and TRBJ2-7; D tentatively fits TRBD1 or TRBD2 (5 bases each). The germline V gene has CDR1 SSHAT and CDR2 FNYEAQ (reference sequence). This CDR3 has 12 amino acids. CDR3 residues: CAESPGPYEQYF. As DNA, the CDR3 is TGTGCTGAAAGTCCGGGACCCTACGAGCAGTACTTC.

The genes are TRBV5-1 and TRBJ2-5, with D perhaps being TRBD1 or TRBD2 (5 bases each). CDR1 is SGHRS, CDR2 YFSETQ, per germline. The V gene lost 0 bases and the J gene lost 3 bases, with 24 bases spanning the gap. The CDR3 contains 19 residues. The CDR3 sequence is CASSLDQLSGHFGKETQYF. CDR3 DNA: TGCGCCAGCAGCTTGGATCAGCTTTCAGGACATTTCGGGAAAGAGACCCAGTACTTC.

The genes are TRBV28 and TRBJ2-4; 7 nucleotides line up with TRBD2. The junction had 5 bases not matched to a gene; V was cut back by 6 bases and J by 6 bases. CDR3 length: 13 residues. Germline CDR1 is MDHEN and CDR2 is SYDVKM. CDR3 region: CASRSTSVNIQYF. CDR3 in DNA: TGTGCCAGCAGGTCAACTAGCGTAAACATTCAGTACTTC.

This clonotype was counted only a few times. The gene calls are TRBV5-1 and TRBJ2-1; 12 positions agree with TRBD2. Trimming removed 4 bases from V and 5 bases from J; junction bases left unmatched: 7. The CDR3 covers 16 residues. Germline V CDR1 and CDR2: SGHRS, YFSETQ. The CDR3 DNA reads as TGCGCCAGCAGCGCCATTCTAGCGGGAGGGCACAATGAGCAGTTCTTC. It is translated as CASSAILAGGHNEQFF.

The genes are TRBV2 and TRBJ2-4; D possibly corresponds to TRBD2 (5 bases). Trimming removed 4 bases from V and 6 bases from J, with 7 bases in between. The CDR3 length is 12 residues. CDR1 SNHLY and CDR2 FYNNEI come from the germline V gene. The CDR3 is CASSGGGNIQYF. In nucleotides, the CDR3 is TGTGCCAGCAGTGGTGGAGGAAACATTCAGTACTTC.

The table lists this clonotype with a few counts. The junction and the germline gene differ at one end; a read error may be behind it. The CDR3 DNA reads as TGTGCCAGCACTCTTTCCGGGCCCACCACCGGGGAGCCGTTTTTT. Encoded protein: CASTLSGPTTGEPFF. The chain recombines TRBV12-3 or TRBV12-4 with TRBJ2-2, with D possibly being TRBD2 (5 bases). The CDR3 consists of 15 residues.

This clonotype was detected only a few times. The chain has TRBV12-3 or TRBV12-4 and TRBJ2-1, with a possible D match to TRBD2 (6 bases). Trimming stripped 7 bases from V and 2 bases from J, with 12 bases between. This CDR3 has 14 amino acids. The CDR3 sequence is CASTLSGPYNEQFF. In DNA form, the CDR3 reads TGTGCCAGCACCCTGAGCGGGCCCTACAATGAGCAGTTCTTC.

The DNA for the CDR3 is TGCAGCGTGGCGGGGGCTTCTGGGGCCAACGTCCTGACTTTC. It is translated as CSVAGASGANVLTF. The chain has TRBV29-1 and TRBJ2-6, with a tentative D call TRBD2 (7 bases). The CDR3 has 14 amino acids. Trimming took off 6 bases at V and 1 base at J, with 10 bases between the two ends. The germline CDR1 and CDR2 sequences are SQVTM and ANQGSEA. The full variable domain, its missing parts supplied by reference TRBV29-1 and TRBJ2-6, is SAVISQKPSRDICQRGTSLTIQCQVDSQVTMMFWYRQQPGQSLTLIATANQGSEATYESGFVIDKFPISRPNLTFSTLTVSNMSPEDSSIYLCSVAGASGANVLTFGAGSRLTVL.

The chain has TRBV20-1 and TRBJ1-3; weak D call: TRBD1 (5 bases). Germline CDR1 DFQATT, CDR2 SNEGSKA (reference sequence). The V and J ends lost 3 bases and 2 bases respectively, with 14 bases between them. This CDR3 is 15 amino acids long. The CDR3 spells CSASNRLTPGNTIYF. As DNA, the CDR3 is TGCAGTGCTAGCAACAGGTTAACTCCTGGAAACACCATATATTTT.

The CDR3 DNA reads as TGTGCCAGCAGCCCGGACGCCAGCTCCTACAATGAGCAGTTCTTC. Translation gives CASSPDASSYNEQFF. The rearrangement joins TRBV5-4 to TRBJ2-1; D ambiguous. Germline V gene data show CDR1 as SGHNT and CDR2 as YYREEE (reference sequence). The CDR3 totals 15 residues. Trimming shortened V by 4 bases and J by 0 bases, and 11 bases separated the two germline ends.

V is TRBV28 and J is TRBJ2-5, with a weak D call TRBD1 (8 bases). V was cut by 8 bases and J by 11 bases, with 27 bases left in between. The CDR3 contains 15 residues. Germline lookup yields CDR1 MDHEN and CDR2 SYDVKM. This CDR3 reads CASQAASGQGREQYF. The CDR3 nucleotides are TGTGCCAGCCAAGCGGCTAGCGGACAGGGAAGGGAGCAGTACTTC.

This clonotype came up a few times. The chain recombines TRBV14 with TRBJ2-1, with 8 bases that match TRBD1. The CDR3 loop spans 15 amino acids. CDR1 is SGHDN, CDR2 FVKESK, per germline. The trim removed 4 bases at V and 6 bases at J, leaving 8 bases unmatched. CDR3 in DNA: TGTGCCAGCAGCCCAATCCAGGGGGCTGGCAATGAGCAGTTCTTC. The encoded protein is CASSPIQGAGNEQFF.

V usage is TRBV20-1 and J usage is TRBJ2-2, with TRBD2 identical over 7 bases. The V gene end was trimmed by 0 bases and the J gene end by 3 bases; junction bases not matched to a gene: 4. CDR3 length: 15 amino acids. In germline, CDR1 is DFQATT, CDR2 SNEGSKA (reference sequence). CDR3 loop: CSARDGEGDTGELFF. The CDR3, as DNA: TGCAGTGCTAGAGATGGGGAGGGCGACACCGGGGAGCTGTTTTTT.

This clonotype was observed many times. The chain is built from TRBV5-6 and TRBJ2-1; D gene ambiguous. The CDR3 loop spans 13 amino acids. The germline V and J ends were trimmed by 7 bases and 2 bases, with 10 bases remaining between them. The germline gives CDR1 SGHDT, CDR2 YYEEEE. The CDR3 reads CASGEATYNEQFF. CDR3 DNA: TGTGCCAGCGGAGAGGCCACCTACAATGAGCAGTTCTTC.

This rearrangement joins TRBV3-1 to TRBJ2-1, with D possibly TRBD2 on 5 matching bases. Between the trimmed V and J ends, which lost 6 bases and 0 bases, there was a span of 12 bases. CDR3 size: 15 residues. Germline V gene data show CDR1 as LGHDT and CDR2 as YNNKEL (reference sequence). CDR3 sequence: CASSPWERSYNEQFF. CDR3 coding DNA: TGTGCCAGCAGTCCCTGGGAGCGCTCCTACAATGAGCAGTTCTTC.

The chain links TRBV6-5 to TRBJ2-5, with 10 bases identical to TRBD2. The CDR3 runs to 15 residues. V gave up 0 bases and J gave up 4 bases; unmatched junction bases: 2. The V gene's germline CDR1 is MNHEY and CDR2 SVGAGI. CDR3 protein: CASSYSAGGGETQYF. The CDR3 DNA is TGTGCCAGCAGTTACTCAGCGGGAGGGGGAGAGACCCAGTACTTC.

In this sample, this clonotype turned up a few times. At one end the junction does not follow the germline gene, possibly because of a read error. The rearrangement links TRBV28 to TRBJ2-6; D may be TRBD1 or TRBD2 (5 bases each). Germline loops: CDR1 MDHEN, CDR2 SYDVKM. The CDR3 has 18 amino acids. As DNA, the CDR3 is TGTGCCAGCAGTTTATTGCGGGCCCTAGGAAGTGGGGCCAACGTACTGACTTTC. Its translation: CASSLLRALGSGANVLTF.